The clone carrying this T cell receptor beta chain was picked up a small number of times. The V gene lost 0 bases and the J gene lost 2 bases, with 14 bases spanning the gap. CDR3 length: 18 residues. In germline, CDR1 is MGHRA, CDR2 YSYEKL. The data belong to a study of blood T cell repertoires in COVID-19. Seattle's cohort entered during active infection and was followed longitudinally. The protocol was immunoSEQ multiplex PCR, while the TCRdb copy is restricted to in-frame clones and leaves out a portion. The profile shows around 75,000 clones, more than 80% of them singletons. The TCR comes from a middle-aged man with COVID-19, enrolled during active disease. Sequenced input: peripheral blood. The rearrangement links TRBV4-1 to TRBJ2-6; a possible D gene is TRBD1 (5 bases). The CDR3 region is CASSQDSAGQAGANVLTF. The CDR3 DNA reads as TGCGCCAGCAGCCAAGATTCGGCAGGGCAGGCTGGGGCCAACGTCCTGACTTTC.